One and the same sample provided the 20 T cell receptor beta chains below, sequenced in a study of blood T cell repertoires in COVID-19. Some clones are missing from TCRdb's copy, which holds only in-frame ones; the method was immunoSEQ multiplex PCR. The table has 120,000 to 150,000 clones, roughly 89% seen once. Sequenced input: peripheral blood. These receptor sequences come from a woman aged 45-59 years with active or convalescent COVID-19.

This rearrangement joins TRBV6-1 to TRBJ2-7; D not certain. There are 14 residues in the CDR3. Trimming took off 2 bases at V and 0 bases at J, with 8 bases between the two ends. Germline loops: CDR1 MNHNS, CDR2 SASEGT. CDR3 residues: CASSEFGSSYEQYF. As DNA, the CDR3 is TGTGCCAGCAGTGAATTTGGCAGCTCCTACGAGCAGTACTTC.

The V and J genes are TRBV7-2 and TRBJ2-7; TRBD2 aligns across 8 bases. With 1 base clipped from V and 5 bases from J, the junction kept 10 bases outside the gene matches. Per the germline V gene, CDR1 is SGHTA and CDR2 is FQGNSA. The CDR3 totals 16 residues. The CDR3 protein is CASSLGLSGSLDEQYF. The CDR3 DNA is TGTGCCAGCAGCTTAGGGTTGAGCGGGAGTTTAGACGAGCAGTACTTC.

The rearrangement uses TRBV15 and TRBJ1-1; perhaps TRBD1 as D (5 bases). This CDR3 comprises 16 residues. In germline, CDR1 is LNHNV, CDR2 YYDKDF (reference sequence). V was shortened by 3 bases and J by 11 bases, with 25 bases between the two germline ends. The DNA for the CDR3 is TGTGCCACCAGCAGTAGCCTTGAGGGCCCCAGGGAGGAGGCTTTCTTT. Its protein product is CATSSSLEGPREEAFF. Full variable domain (outside the CDR3, taken from reference TRBV15 and TRBJ1-1): DAMVIQNPRYQVTQFGKPVTLSCSQTLNHNVMYWYQQKSSQAPKLLFHYYDKDFNNEADTPDNFQSRRPNTSFCFLDIRSPGLGDTAMYLCATSSSLEGPREEAFFGQGTRLTVV.

The rearrangement joins TRBV5-1 to TRBJ2-6; D might be TRBD1 (6 bases). V lost 3 bases and J 4 bases, leaving 11 bases between the germline ends. The CDR3 totals 15 residues. In germline, CDR1 is SGHRS, CDR2 YFSETQ. DNA of the CDR3: TGCGCCAGCAGCTCTACAGGGCTAGGGGCCAACGTCCTGACTTTC. This translates into CASSSTGLGANVLTF.

The chain uses TRBV4-1 and TRBJ1-2; D remains unclear. From germline, CDR1 is MGHRA and CDR2 YSYEKL. V was cut by 0 bases and J by 4 bases, with 9 bases left in between. The CDR3 contains 14 residues. DNA of the CDR3: TGCGCCAGCAGCCAAGAACCTAACGGCTATGGCTACACCTTC. Translated: CASSQEPNGYGYTF.

The gene calls are TRBV13 and TRBJ2-5; 11 bases are a match to TRBD2. The CDR3 contains 16 residues. Germline V gene data show CDR1 as PRHDT and CDR2 as FYEKMQ (reference sequence). Losses at the gene ends were 3 bases for V and 4 bases for J; bases not matched to a gene: 7. CDR3 sequence reads: CASSLGPSGGIETQYF. CDR3 coding DNA: TGTGCCAGCAGCTTGGGTCCTAGCGGGGGGATAGAGACCCAGTACTTC.

This rearrangement joins TRBV19 to TRBJ1-2, with D perhaps matching TRBD1 (6 bases). The CDR3 has 15 amino acids. Germline values: CDR1 LNHDA, CDR2 SQIVND (reference sequence). The V end lost 6 bases, the J end lost 1 base, and 15 bases lay between the germline ends. DNA for the CDR3: TGTGCCAGTAGCCCCATAAGGACAGATAACTATGGCTACACCTTC. Translated: CASSPIRTDNYGYTF.

This chain uses TRBV5-4 with TRBJ2-1; 7 nucleotides line up with TRBD2. CDR3 length equals 14 residues. Per germline, CDR1 SGHNT and CDR2 YYREEE (reference sequence). With 4 bases clipped from V and 6 bases from J, the junction kept 7 bases outside the gene matches. Here the CDR3 DNA reads TGTGCCAGCAGCGCCGGGACTAATCTCAATGAGCAGTTCTTC. This gives the protein CASSAGTNLNEQFF.

The chain joins TRBV5-4 to TRBJ2-2; 11 nucleotides align to TRBD2. The CDR3 covers 17 residues. V lost 3 bases to trimming and J lost 2 bases; unmatched junction nucleotides: 6. Germline assignment: CDR1 SGHNT and CDR2 YYREEE (reference sequence). CDR3 amino acids: CASSSIAGGENTGELFF. CDR3 DNA sequence: TGTGCCAGCAGCTCTATAGCGGGGGGGGAAAACACCGGGGAGCTGTTTTTT.

The chain has TRBV27 and TRBJ1-1; D is perhaps TRBD1 (5 bases). Looked up from germline, CDR1 is MNHEY and CDR2 is SMNVEV (reference sequence). The CDR3 is 13 amino acids. Trimming removed 4 bases at V and 1 base at J, with 7 bases between. CDR3 in amino acids: CASSSGGNTEAFF. CDR3 DNA: TGTGCCAGCAGTTCGGGGGGGAACACTGAAGCTTTCTTT.

This chain connects TRBV29-1 to TRBJ1-2; TRBD1 aligns across 8 bases. The CDR3 loop spans 13 amino acids. The junction had 5 bases not matched to a gene; V was cut back by 1 base and J by 7 bases. Germline-derived CDR1 and CDR2 are SQVTM and ANQGSEA. The CDR3 nucleotides are TGCAGCGTTGAAGTGTGGACAGGGCTTGGCTACACCTTC. Amino acid sequence: CSVEVWTGLGYTF.

This rearrangement joins TRBV2 to TRBJ1-5; 11 bases line up with TRBD1. CDR3 size: 16 residues. CDR1 is SNHLY, CDR2 FYNNEI, per germline. Trimming removed 7 bases from V and 3 bases from J; junction bases left unmatched: 8. The CDR3 reads CASTGGTGGINQPQHF. The CDR3 nucleotides are TGTGCCAGCACTGGGGGGACAGGGGGGATCAATCAGCCCCAGCATTTT.

The V and J genes are TRBV19 and TRBJ2-7, with 10 bases aligning to TRBD2. CDR3 length: 16 amino acids. V dropped 6 bases and J dropped 7; count of bases not matched to a gene: 15. CDR1 and CDR2 (germline): LNHDA, SQIVND (reference sequence). The CDR3 is CASSPGQREGFREQYF. CDR3 DNA sequence: TGTGCCAGTAGCCCGGGCCAGCGGGAGGGGTTTCGAGAGCAGTACTTC.

J is TRBJ1-5 and V is TRBV4-1; D may be TRBD1 (6 bases). Germline values: CDR1 MGHRA, CDR2 YSYEKL. Trimming cost V 0 bases and J 6 bases, with 15 bases left between them. This CDR3 comprises 16 residues. The CDR3 protein is CASSQEAGGGGQPQHF. In DNA form, the CDR3 reads TGCGCCAGCAGCCAAGAAGCGGGGGGCGGAGGTCAGCCCCAGCATTTT.

The chain joins TRBV4-2 to TRBJ2-7; tentatively, D is TRBD2 (5 bases). Germline loops: CDR1 LGHNA, CDR2 YNFKEQ. The V end lost 5 bases, the J end lost 5 bases, and 16 bases lay between the germline ends. This CDR3 has 14 amino acids. The CDR3 here is CASSSQAFGDEQYF. The CDR3 DNA sequence: TGTGCCAGCAGCTCACAAGCCTTCGGGGACGAGCAGTACTTC.

In DNA, the CDR3 is TGTGCCAGCCGAACAGGGTTGAGCAATCAGCCCCAGCATTTT. This sequence encodes CASRTGLSNQPQHF. The chain combines TRBV2 with TRBJ1-5; the D gene is possibly TRBD1 (6 bases). V shed 8 bases and J shed 1 base, with 12 bases lying between them. This CDR3 spans 14 amino acids. Germline V CDR1 and CDR2: SNHLY, FYNNEI. The whole variable domain, filled in from reference TRBV2 and TRBJ1-5, reads EPEVTQTPSHQVTQMGQEVILRCVPISNHLYFYWYRQILGQKVEFLVSFYNNEISEKSEIFDDQFSVERPDGSNFTLKIRSTKLEDSAMYFCASRTGLSNQPQHFGDGTRLSIL.

This clone appeared a single time. This chain connects TRBV9 to TRBJ1-1; perhaps TRBD1 as D (6 bases). The ends were cut back, 4 bases at V and 0 bases at J, with 10 bases in the middle. The CDR3 runs to 14 residues. Germline CDR1 is SGDLS and CDR2 is YYNGEE. CDR3 loop: CASSIQGVNTEAFF. CDR3 nucleotide sequence: TGTGCCAGCAGCATACAGGGTGTGAACACTGAAGCTTTCTTT.

CDR3 sequence reads: CASQRLAGRGPNEQFF. CDR3 nucleotides: TGTGCCAGCCAACGACTAGCGGGGAGGGGACCTAATGAGCAGTTCTTC. This rearrangement joins TRBV7-9 to TRBJ2-1, with TRBD2 identical over 11 bases. The V gene end was trimmed by 8 bases and the J gene end by 7 bases; junction bases not matched to a gene: 13. There are 16 residues in the CDR3. The germline CDR1 and CDR2 sequences are SEHNR and FQNEAQ (reference sequence). Full variable domain (missing parts from reference TRBV7-9 and TRBJ2-1): DTGVSQNPRHKITKRGQNVTFRCDPISEHNRLYWYRQTLGQGPEFLTYFQNEAQLEKSRLLSDRFSAERPKGSFSTLEIQRTEQGDSAMYLCASQRLAGRGPNEQFFGPGTRLTVL.

This rearrangement joins TRBV9 to TRBJ1-1, with 7 bases identical to TRBD1. Germline lookup yields CDR1 SGDLS and CDR2 YYNGEE. The CDR3 has 13 residues. The ends lost 2 bases at V and 8 bases at J; junction bases unmatched: 6. In DNA form, the CDR3 reads TGTGCCAGCAGCGTGATTTTGACAGGGGAAGCTTTCTTT. Protein: CASSVILTGEAFF.

The chain has TRBV6-1 and TRBJ1-5, with TRBD1 matching 10 bases. Germline assignment: CDR1 MNHNS and CDR2 SASEGT. The V gene end was trimmed by 1 base and the J gene end by 3 bases; junction bases not matched to a gene: 3. The CDR3 covers 16 residues. CDR3 region: CASSEGDRGDNQPQHF. The CDR3 DNA reads TGTGCCAGCAGTGAAGGGGACAGGGGAGACAATCAGCCCCAGCATTTT.